The 23 T cell receptor beta chains below were found in one sample sequenced in a study of T cells in Graves' hyperthyroidism and ophthalmopathy. The source material, RNA transcripts, was used to amplify TCR beta CDR3 regions. When the TCR CDR3 underwent first-round RT-PCR, the HTBI primer set was used. TCRdb used MiXCR to reprocess the multiplex PCR reads, holding one entry per CDR3 protein. The sample contains about 610,000 distinct CDR3 sequences, about 15% of which appear only once. The sequencing input was blood. Every receptor here comes from a woman between 40 and 50 years old with Graves' ophthalmopathy.

The J gene is TRBJ1-5, the V gene TRBV3-1, with D hard to call. This CDR3 is 15 amino acids long. Germline-derived CDR1 and CDR2 are LGHDT and YNNKEL (reference sequence). With 2 bases removed from V and 1 base from J, the gap between germline ends came to 9 bases. The CDR3: CASSQTLGSNQPQHF. CDR3 coding DNA: TGTGCCAGCAGCCAAACACTTGGGAGCAATCAGCCCCAGCATTTT. The whole variable domain, remainder taken from reference TRBV3-1 and TRBJ1-5, is DTAVSQTPKYLVTQMGNDKSIKCEQNLGHDTMYWYKQDSKKFLKIMFSYNNKELIINETVPNRFSPKSPDKAHLNLHINSLELGDSAVYFCASSQTLGSNQPQHFGDGTRLSIL.

This clonotype was counted at least ten times. The chain carries TRBV28 and TRBJ2-7; TRBD2 might be the D (6 bases). CDR1 and CDR2 from the germline V gene are MDHEN and SYDVKM. The CDR3 is 17 residues long. Trimming stripped 3 bases from V and 3 bases from J, with 21 bases between. This CDR3 is CASSFGSWRATNYEQYF. In DNA form, the CDR3 reads TGTGCCAGCAGTTTTGGTTCGTGGAGGGCAACCAACTACGAGCAGTACTTC.

In this sample, this clonotype turned up many times. The chain carries TRBV4-1 and TRBJ1-2; D remains ambiguous. The CDR3 covers 15 residues. CDR1 and CDR2 from the germline V gene are MGHRA and YSYEKL. V dropped 1 base and J dropped 3 bases, with 12 bases sitting between them. CDR3 sequence: CASSQVRMPHYGYTF. The CDR3 DNA follows: TGCGCCAGCAGCCAAGTCCGGATGCCCCACTATGGCTACACCTTC.

This clonotype was counted ten times or more. CDR3 bases: TGTGCCAGCAGTTACGGAATAGGAGAAGGGGGACAGGACTACGAGCAGTACTTC. Its translation is CASSYGIGEGGQDYEQYF. V usage is TRBV6-5 and J usage is TRBJ2-7; 8 nucleotides line up with TRBD1. CDR3 size: 18 residues. The V segment lost 2 bases and the J segment 3 bases; nucleotides outside the gene matches: 15. Germline V gene lookup returns CDR1 MNHEY and CDR2 SVGAGI.

The rearrangement joins TRBV19 to TRBJ2-2, with D possibly TRBD1 on 7 matching bases. Trimming left V 11 bases short and J 6 bases short, with 37 bases between. Germline V gene data show CDR1 as LNHDA and CDR2 as SQIVND (reference sequence). The CDR3 runs to 20 residues. The CDR3 coding sequence is TGTGCCTTTGACGGACTACCCAAAGCGAGGGACAGCTTATTATCCGGGGAGCTGTTTTTT. Translating it yields CAFDGLPKARDSLLSGELFF.

This clonotype turned up a few times. DNA for the CDR3: TGTGCCAGCAGCTTAGGCCGTGGGGGGCTTTACGAGCAGTACTTC. It yields the protein CASSLGRGGLYEQYF. V usage is TRBV7-6 and J usage is TRBJ2-7; tentatively, D is TRBD1 or TRBD2 (6 bases each). The V end was cut by 1 base, the J end by 4 bases, with 14 bases between. CDR3 length: 15 amino acids. CDR1 and CDR2 from the germline V gene are SGHVS and FNYEAQ.

This clonotype was seen a handful of times. A much larger clone lies one base from this, so it may be a read error. Here the CDR3 omits its conserved ending phenylalanine or tryptophan, so a read error is the likely source. The V gene is TRBV27, the J gene TRBJ1-1; weak D call: TRBD1 (5 bases). The CDR3 sequence is 14 residues long. The V end lost 3 bases, the J end lost 4 bases, and 12 bases lay between the germline ends. Germline V CDR1 and CDR2: MNHEY, SMNVEV (reference sequence). The CDR3 loop reads CASSFAGVGTEAFS. The DNA of the CDR3 is TGTGCCAGCAGTTTTGCGGGGGTGGGCACTGAAGCTTTCTCT.

This chain joins TRBV6-2 or TRBV6-3 and TRBJ1-2, with no clear D. The germline CDR1 and CDR2 sequences are MNHEY and SVGEGT. The germline V and J ends were trimmed by 8 bases and 8 bases, with 18 bases remaining between them. The CDR3 consists of 13 residues. The CDR3 reads CASHQDEVRGYTF. The CDR3 DNA reads TGTGCCAGCCACCAGGACGAAGTGAGAGGCTACACCTTC.

Only a few counts were recorded for this clonotype. J is TRBJ2-2 and V is TRBV20-1; 10 nucleotides align to TRBD2. The CDR3 runs to 16 residues. The ends lost 2 bases at V and 3 bases at J; junction bases unmatched: 6. Germline CDR1 reads DFQATT; CDR2 reads SNEGSKA (reference sequence). CDR3 DNA sequence: TGCAGTGCTAGACTTCCTAGCGGGGGAGACACCGGGGAGCTGTTTTTT. As protein: CSARLPSGGDTGELFF.

J is TRBJ2-3 and V is TRBV4-2; possibly TRBD1 for D (5 bases). V shed 1 base and J shed 2 bases, with 19 bases lying between them. This CDR3 has 18 residues. CDR1 is LGHNA and CDR2 is YNFKEQ in the germline V gene. CDR3 DNA: TGTGCCAGCAGCCAAGTGGCTAACCGAAGGGGCACCACAGATACGCAGTATTTT. It encodes CASSQVANRRGTTDTQYF.

Many counts were recorded for this clonotype. The rearrangement uses TRBV12-3 or TRBV12-4 and TRBJ1-2; D is ambiguous. This CDR3 has 12 amino acids. The V end lost 0 bases, the J end lost 7 bases, and 6 bases lay between the germline ends. The CDR3 DNA reads as TGTGCCAGCAGTTTAGCGGGAAGTGGCTACACCTTC. Translation gives CASSLAGSGYTF.

This clonotype was recorded many times. CDR3 sequence reads: CASSQLQSNYGYTF. CDR3 DNA: TGTGCCAGCAGCCAACTCCAGAGTAACTATGGCTACACCTTC. The J gene is TRBJ1-2, the V gene TRBV14, with no clear D. The CDR3 loop spans 14 amino acids. Per the germline V gene, CDR1 is SGHDN and CDR2 is FVKESK. V gave up 2 bases and J gave up 1 base, with 8 bases separating them.

This clonotype has a count of ten or more. This chain joins TRBV19 and TRBJ2-7, with TRBD1 as a possible D gene (6 bases). The germline CDR1 and CDR2 sequences are LNHDA and SQIVND (reference sequence). Trimming removed 3 bases from V and 5 bases from J, with 17 bases in between. This CDR3 has 15 residues. In nucleotides, the CDR3 is TGTGCCAGTAGTATCTTAAACAGGGCGGCCGACGAGCAGTACTTC. Amino acid sequence: CASSILNRAADEQYF.

In its sample, this clonotype was seen many times. The chain recombines TRBV6-5 with TRBJ2-5; 9 nucleotides align to TRBD2. The CDR3 is 16 amino acids. From germline, CDR1 is MNHEY and CDR2 SVGAGI. V lost 4 bases, J lost 5 bases, and 11 bases stayed unmatched. Written as DNA, the CDR3 is TGTGCCAGCAGTTCCGGGTGGACTAGCGTCGAGGAGACCCAGTACTTC. Translation gives CASSSGWTSVEETQYF.

This clonotype was counted many times. The genes are TRBV11-3 and TRBJ2-2; 9 positions match TRBD2. Per the germline V gene, CDR1 is SGHNT and CDR2 is YENEEA. The CDR3 runs 14 residues. J was trimmed by 6 bases and V by 3 bases; bases with no gene match: 2. The CDR3 nucleotides are TGTGCCAGCAGCTTGGGACTAGCAGCCGGGGAGCTGTTTTTT. It is translated as CASSLGLAAGELFF.

This clonotype has a count of ten or more. The genes are TRBV30 and TRBJ2-7; D unresolved. Deletions cut 0 bases from V and 3 bases from J, with 18 bases between. This CDR3 is 16 amino acids long. CDR1 and CDR2 from the germline V gene are GTSNPN and SVGIG (reference sequence). CDR3 nucleotide sequence: TGTGCCTGGAGTGTACAGTCCGTAAAAGGGTACTACGAGCAGTACTTC. This sequence encodes CAWSVQSVKGYYEQYF. Looking up the rest from reference TRBV30 and TRBJ2-7 gives the full variable domain: SQTIHQWPATLVQPVGSPLSLECTVEGTSNPNLYWYRQAAGRGLQLLFYSVGIGQISSEVPQNLSASRPQDRQFILSSKKLLLSDSGFYLCAWSVQSVKGYYEQYFGPGTRLTVT.

The sample holds many counts of this clonotype. The chain joins TRBV19 to TRBJ2-7, with TRBD1 matching 8 bases. Germline loops: CDR1 LNHDA, CDR2 SQIVND (reference sequence). The trim removed 3 bases at V and 3 bases at J, leaving 7 bases unmatched. CDR3 length: 15 amino acids. The CDR3 reads CASSMRKDRDYEQYF. The CDR3 DNA reads as TGTGCCAGTAGTATGAGGAAGGACAGGGACTACGAGCAGTACTTC.

The chain links TRBV28 to TRBJ2-7; TRBD1 agrees at 9 bases. The germline V gene has CDR1 MDHEN and CDR2 SYDVKM. J gave up 2 bases and V 7 bases, and 12 bases lay outside the gene matches. This CDR3 is 16 amino acids long. In DNA, the CDR3 is TGTGCCAGCACCAAACCGCGACAGGGGGTAGCCTACGAGCAGTACTTC. Translation gives CASTKPRQGVAYEQYF.

This clonotype has a count of ten or more. A read error may explain this, as a much larger clone is one base away. The chain employs TRBV3-1 and TRBJ1-2; 8 positions agree with TRBD1. V shed 4 bases and J 6 bases; nucleotides not matched to a gene: 4. From germline, CDR1 is LGHDT and CDR2 YNNKEL (reference sequence). This CDR3 has 13 residues. CDR3 protein: CASSPRTGNGYTF. The CDR3 DNA is TGTGCCAGCAGCCCCCGGACAGGGAATGGCTACACCTTC.

Only a few counts were recorded for this clonotype. This rearrangement joins TRBV3-1 to TRBJ2-5; 12 bases fit TRBD2. Germline V gene lookup returns CDR1 LGHDT and CDR2 YNNKEL (reference sequence). The CDR3 is 17 residues long. The ends lost 3 bases at V and 2 bases at J; junction bases unmatched: 7. CDR3 sequence: CASSHPLGLAGQETQYF. As DNA, the CDR3 is TGTGCCAGCAGCCACCCCCTCGGACTAGCGGGGCAAGAGACCCAGTACTTC.

This clonotype was detected a few times. The V gene is TRBV10-3, the J gene TRBJ2-7, with D perhaps matching TRBD1 (6 bases). CDR1 and CDR2 (germline): ENHRY, SYGVKD. Trimming left V 8 bases short and J 6 bases short, with 20 bases between. The CDR3 is 14 amino acids. In DNA, the CDR3 is TGTGCCATCCGACCCGCAGGGGATCTGGGCGAGCAGTACTTC. Translation: CAIRPAGDLGEQYF.

This clonotype is termed medium-sized (0.01 to 0.1%). The chain employs TRBV28 and TRBJ1-1, with D possibly TRBD1 on 5 matching bases. Trimming removed 2 bases from V and 0 bases from J, with 13 bases in between. Germline CDR1 MDHEN, CDR2 SYDVKM. The CDR3 is made up of 16 amino acids. The CDR3 is CASSLVDSSMNTEAFF. The CDR3 region has the DNA TGTGCCAGCAGTTTAGTCGACAGTTCCATGAACACTGAAGCTTTCTTT.

The chain joins TRBV29-1 to TRBJ1-1; D might be TRBD1 (6 bases). V lost 6 bases and J 1 base, leaving 15 bases between the germline ends. Germline CDR1 is SQVTM and CDR2 is ANQGSEA. The CDR3 consists of 14 residues. The CDR3, as DNA: TGCAGCGTCCTCGGGGGGGCTGGGAACACTGAAGCTTTCTTT. This encodes CSVLGGAGNTEAFF.